This TCR beta chain was captured by sequencing in a study of T cells in Graves' hyperthyroidism and ophthalmopathy. In its sample, this clonotype was seen many times. Its specificity is not known. General study results and limits: The model made its ophthalmopathy prediction, and onset followed a median approximately 6.5 months later. Most expanded thyroid clonotypes above 0.001 also appeared in blood.

The CDR3 length is 20 residues. V dropped 4 bases and J dropped 2; count of bases not matched to a gene: 20. CDR1 and CDR2 from the germline V gene are LGHDT and YNNKEL (reference sequence). Authors of the study amplified TCR beta CDR3 regions from RNA transcripts. A first-round RT-PCR of the TCR CDR3 used the HTBI primer set. MiXCR, run by TCRdb on the multiplex PCR reads, gives a single entry per CDR3 protein. The sample contains hundreds of thousands of distinct CDR3 sequences, 12% to 15% of which appear only once. The clonotype originates from a woman aged 40 to 50 with Graves' hyperthyroidism. This chain connects TRBV3-1 to TRBJ2-1, with 7 bases identical to TRBD2. The sequenced material came from blood. The chain's CDR3 is CASSPSNYAGEGVTYNEQFF. CDR3 in DNA: TGTGCCAGCAGCCCTTCCAACTACGCGGGAGAAGGGGTAACCTACAATGAGCAGTTCTTC.